The 25 T cell receptor beta chains below all came from one sample that was sequenced in a study of blood T cells in healthy people across ages. Primers used in a second PCR of roughly 6 to 11 cycles were a sample-barcoded 5' primer and a J-beta primer mix. TCRdb analysed the 5' RACE reads with MiXCR anew, one entry per CDR3 protein. The data show over 550,000 distinct CDR3 sequences, 25% to 30% seen once. Material: blood. Every receptor here comes from a woman aged 80 or older in good health.

This clonotype was counted only a few times. The CDR3 loop is CASTKTPYEQYF. DNA of the CDR3: TGTGCCAGCACCAAGACACCCTACGAGCAGTACTTC. The J gene is TRBJ2-7, the V gene TRBV28; D ambiguous. There are 12 residues in the CDR3. The germline V gene encodes CDR1 MDHEN and CDR2 SYDVKM. The V end lost 7 bases, the J end lost 2 bases, and 9 bases lay between the germline ends.

Concerning this clonotype itself: A much larger clone sits a single nucleotide away, making a read error possible. The chain uses TRBV7-3 and TRBJ2-1; D call uncertain. From germline, CDR1 is SGHTA and CDR2 FQGTGA. The CDR3 sequence is 13 residues long. The CDR3 DNA sequence: TGTGCCAGCAGTGCTAGTAGCTACAATGAGCGGTTCTTC. Translating gives CASSASSYNERFF.

This clonotype came up many times. V and J are TRBV20-1 and TRBJ2-5; a possible D gene is TRBD2 (6 bases). The germline V gene encodes CDR1 DFQATT and CDR2 SNEGSKA (reference sequence). V lost 6 bases, J lost 4 bases, and 18 bases lay in between. The CDR3 is 14 amino acids. The CDR3 protein is CSAPTPGGGETQYF. Written as DNA, the CDR3 is TGCAGTGCCCCCACCCCCGGGGGTGGAGAGACCCAGTACTTC.

The sample holds a few counts of this clonotype. The chain uses TRBV6-2 or TRBV6-3 and TRBJ1-1, with 7 bases identical to TRBD1. In germline, CDR1 is MNHEY, CDR2 SVGEGT. Trimming cost V 6 bases and J 0 bases; bases outside gene matches: 7. There are 15 residues in the CDR3. The CDR3 DNA is TGTGCCAGCAGCTTGGGACAGAGCATGAACACTGAAGCTTTCTTT. As protein: CASSLGQSMNTEAFF.

The table lists this clonotype with many counts. V and J are TRBV7-2 and TRBJ1-6; no clear D gene. Trimming cost V 2 bases and J 5 bases, with 4 bases left between them. This CDR3 comprises 13 residues. Germline CDR1 is SGHTA and CDR2 is FQGNSA. The CDR3 DNA reads TGTGCCAGCAGCTTAAAAAATAATTCACCCCTCCACTTT. Amino acids: CASSLKNNSPLHF.

V usage is TRBV9 and J usage is TRBJ2-2, with TRBD1 as a possible D gene (6 bases). Germline V gives CDR1 SGDLS, CDR2 YYNGEE. The CDR3 is 15 amino acids. The V end was cut by 5 bases, the J end by 4 bases, with 15 bases between. The CDR3 spells CASRETGTTTGELFF. DNA for the CDR3: TGTGCCAGCAGGGAAACCGGGACAACCACCGGGGAGCTGTTTTTT.

This clonotype was seen just once. The chain couples TRBV12-3 or TRBV12-4 to TRBJ2-3; no reliable D call. V was trimmed by 6 bases and J by 2 bases, leaving 15 bases between them. This CDR3 is 15 amino acids long. This chain's CDR3 is CASRFQTRNTDTQYF. CDR3 nucleotides: TGTGCCAGCAGGTTTCAGACACGGAACACAGATACGCAGTATTTT.

This clonotype was observed many times. J is TRBJ2-7 and V is TRBV7-6; 8 bases align to TRBD1. V trimming: 1 base; J trimming: 2 bases; junction bases outside the gene matches: 7. Germline V CDR1 and CDR2: SGHVS, FNYEAQ. The CDR3 is made up of 16 amino acids. CDR3 DNA sequence: TGTGCCAGCAGCTTAGGCCAGGACAGGGACACCTACGAGCAGTACTTC. It is translated as CASSLGQDRDTYEQYF.

The gene calls are TRBV5-4 and TRBJ2-1, with D unclear. Germline lookup yields CDR1 SGHNT and CDR2 YYREEE (reference sequence). V shed 4 bases and J shed 9 bases, with 20 bases lying between them. The CDR3 covers 15 residues. The CDR3 coding sequence is TGTGCCAGCAGCCCGACGGACCCGAATGGTCTTGAGCAGTTCTTC. Its translation is CASSPTDPNGLEQFF.

This clonotype was found many times. This chain connects TRBV20-1 to TRBJ2-7; weak D call: TRBD1 (5 bases). Germline V lookup: CDR1 DFQATT, CDR2 SNEGSKA (reference sequence). CDR3 length: 14 residues. The V end was cut by 1 base, the J end by 3 bases, with 13 bases between. In nucleotides, the CDR3 is TGCAGTGCTAGAGCCCCAGGGATTGACTACGAGCAGTACTTC. Residues: CSARAPGIDYEQYF.

This clonotype was counted ten times or more. The chain employs TRBV6-5 and TRBJ1-1; a possible D gene is TRBD1 (6 bases). This CDR3 contains 14 residues. Germline V gives CDR1 MNHEY, CDR2 SVGAGI. Trimming pared 6 bases from V and 2 bases from J, leaving 13 bases between. The CDR3 reads CASRLDRLNTEAFF. CDR3 nucleotide sequence: TGTGCCAGCAGACTGGACAGACTAAACACTGAAGCTTTCTTT.

The table lists this clonotype with many counts. The chain joins TRBV7-2 to TRBJ2-3, with unresolved D. Germline V gives CDR1 SGHTA, CDR2 FQGNSA. The CDR3 loop spans 18 amino acids. V was cut by 4 bases and J by 5 bases, with 25 bases left in between. This chain's CDR3 is CASSSNRPGPKPEDTQYF. The CDR3 DNA reads as TGTGCCAGCAGCTCCAATCGCCCCGGGCCCAAACCAGAAGATACGCAGTATTTT.

This clonotype has only one observation. This may come from a read error, since a much larger clone is one base off. The V and J genes are TRBV4-2 and TRBJ2-7; D possibly corresponds to TRBD2 (7 bases). Trimming cost V 2 bases and J 7 bases, with 18 bases left between them. This CDR3 has 15 amino acids. Per germline, CDR1 LGHNA and CDR2 YNFKEQ. The CDR3 protein is CASSQLNGGLHEQYF. CDR3 DNA: TGTGCCAGCAGCCAACTTAACGGGGGGCTTCATGAGCAGTACTTC.

In this sample, this clonotype turned up a few times. The rearrangement joins TRBV6-5 to TRBJ2-1, with TRBD2 matching 8 bases. J was trimmed by 4 bases and V by 5 bases; bases with no gene match: 7. The CDR3 extends over 15 amino acids. CDR1 and CDR2 (germline): MNHEY, SVGAGI. In DNA form, the CDR3 reads TGTGCCAGCAGTCGCCGGGAGGGGGGGTACAATGAGCAGTTCTTC. Translating gives CASSRREGGYNEQFF.

This clonotype was detected once. This rearrangement joins TRBV7-9 to TRBJ1-1, with D maybe TRBD1 (5 bases). Trimming removed 0 bases at V and 6 bases at J, with 29 bases between. From germline, CDR1 is SEHNR and CDR2 FQNEAQ (reference sequence). The CDR3 runs 20 residues. The CDR3, as DNA: TGTGCCAGCAGCTTAGCGGAGGGCAGGGTTGGGGGTAAAGAGAGGGCTGAAGCTTTCTTT. Amino acid sequence: CASSLAEGRVGGKERAEAFF.

In its sample, this clonotype was seen many times. The J gene is TRBJ1-2, the V gene TRBV20-1; 10 positions match TRBD1. The CDR3 is 16 residues long. Germline CDR1 and CDR2: DFQATT and SNEGSKA (reference sequence). V shed 0 bases, J shed 4 bases, and the junction held 8 bases outside the gene matches. CDR3 in DNA: TGCAGTGCTAGAGATCCCCTAGGACAGGGGGGCTATGGCTACACCTTC. It translates to CSARDPLGQGGYGYTF.

This clonotype was recorded many times. The V gene is TRBV12-3 or TRBV12-4, the J gene TRBJ1-2; the match to TRBD1 covers 9 bases. The CDR3 consists of 14 residues. V dropped 5 bases and J dropped 7; count of bases not matched to a gene: 8. As DNA, the CDR3 is TGTGCCAGCAGTCCCGGGACAGGGTATGTTGGCTACACCTTC. Amino acid sequence: CASSPGTGYVGYTF.

This clonotype was picked up a small number of times. This may stem from a read error, because a much larger clone lies one nucleotide away. CDR3 bases: TGCGCCAGCAGCTTGTACCGGGACGCTGAAGCTTTCTTT. It yields the protein CASSLYRDAEAFF. The chain links TRBV5-1 to TRBJ1-1; perhaps TRBD1 as D (5 bases). The CDR3 is 13 amino acids. Looked up from germline, CDR1 is SGHRS and CDR2 is YFSETQ. Between the trimmed V and J ends, which lost 1 base and 6 bases, there was a span of 10 bases.

The chain joins TRBV6-1 to TRBJ2-3, with a possible D match to TRBD1 (6 bases). Germline lookup yields CDR1 MNHNS and CDR2 SASEGT. V lost 2 bases to trimming and J lost 4 bases, with 13 bases between them. This CDR3 comprises 15 residues. The CDR3 DNA is TGTGCCAGCAGTGAATTCGCACAGGGTTCAGATACGCAGTATTTT. It yields the protein CASSEFAQGSDTQYF.

Turning to this clonotype: Relative to the germline gene, one junction end is altered; a read error may explain this. The chain carries TRBV10-3 and TRBJ1-1; possible D gene TRBD1, 5 bases. This CDR3 spans 16 amino acids. The germline CDR1 and CDR2 sequences are ENHRY and SYGVKD. In nucleotides, the CDR3 is TGTGCCGTCAGTGAGCCGGTAAGGGGATTGAACACTGAAGCTTTCTTT. As protein: CAVSEPVRGLNTEAFF.

This clonotype was seen ten or more times. This rearrangement joins TRBV2 to TRBJ2-7; D uncertain. The CDR3 length is 12 residues. Trimming stripped 6 bases from V and 2 bases from J, with 8 bases between. Germline assignment: CDR1 SNHLY and CDR2 FYNNEI. CDR3 residues: CASRGLTYEQYF. The DNA of the CDR3 is TGTGCCAGCAGGGGCCTTACCTACGAGCAGTACTTC.

A word on this clonotype: A single base separates this from a much larger clone, so it may be a read error. The gene calls are TRBV29-1 and TRBJ2-7; D possibly corresponds to TRBD1 (6 bases). Trimming removed 7 bases at V and 4 bases at J, with 14 bases between. CDR1 and CDR2 from the germline V gene are SQVTM and ANQGSEA. The CDR3 length is 12 residues. The CDR3 DNA is TGCAGCGGTGTAGGGACAACGTACGAGCAGTACTTC. This encodes CSGVGTTYEQYF.

A word on this clonotype: A read error is possible here, since a much larger clone lies one base away. The rearrangement uses TRBV12-3 or TRBV12-4 and TRBJ2-5; 8 positions match TRBD2. This CDR3 spans 14 amino acids. With 6 bases clipped from V and 12 bases from J, the junction kept 15 bases outside the gene matches. The CDR3 loop reads CASSPGGWAYEEYF. As DNA, the CDR3 is TGTGCCAGCAGCCCGGGGGGGTGGGCCTACGAGGAGTACTTC.

This clonotype was seen many times. The V gene is TRBV6-5, the J gene TRBJ1-2, with 8 bases identical to TRBD1. This CDR3 is built from 13 residues. Germline V CDR1 and CDR2: MNHEY, SVGAGI. With 3 bases clipped from V and 7 bases from J, the junction kept 4 bases outside the gene matches. The CDR3 DNA reads as TGTGCCAGCAGTTATCGCCAGGGGGCTGGCTACACCTTC. Amino acid sequence: CASSYRQGAGYTF.

In its sample, this clonotype was seen many times. This sequence joins TRBV5-4 and TRBJ2-1, with D possibly TRBD2 on 6 matching bases. The germline V gene encodes CDR1 SGHNT and CDR2 YYREEE (reference sequence). CDR3 length: 16 amino acids. V gave up 4 bases and J gave up 1 base, with 15 bases separating them. CDR3 protein: CASSPGGTQSYNEQFF. CDR3 sequence (DNA): TGTGCCAGCAGCCCCGGGGGTACCCAATCCTACAATGAGCAGTTCTTC.